This TCR beta chain was documented in a study of T cells in Graves' hyperthyroidism and ophthalmopathy (dated by TCRdb to about 2019). Regarding the complete study: To identify distinguishing TCR V-J signatures, a discovery cohort of roughly 100 patients was used, comprising 40 to 45 with Graves' ophthalmopathy and approximately 58 with stable Graves' hyperthyroidism. Prospective prediction of ophthalmopathy was tested in an independent validation cohort consisting of 18 hyperthyroidism patients and approximately 16 patients who later progressed to ophthalmopathy. The roughly 99 discovery patients were divided at random into training and test sets in a 7:3 ratio. In more than 5 Graves' hyperthyroidism patients, the study also compared T-cell repertoires from thyroid tissue with T-cell repertoires from blood. After blood sampling, hyperthyroidism patients were treated with methimazole at a starting dose of 30 mg daily, and ophthalmopathy patients were treated with high-dose intravenous methylprednisolone. The paper describes TCR Vbeta CDR3 sequencing of 120 to 150 peripheral blood samples, made up of fewer than 50 ophthalmopathy patients, some 80 hyperthyroidism patients and around 17 progressor patients.

The study excluded patients with uncontrolled infections, other autoimmune diseases, pregnancy or lactation. Clinical symptoms, serum thyroxine and TRAb, thyroid ultrasound, and orbital computed tomography formed the basis for the diagnoses. Total RNA was extracted using Trizol reagent, and RNA quality was assessed on an Agilent 2100 Bioanalyzer. In the germline V gene, CDR1 corresponds to MDHEN and CDR2 to SYDVKM. The CDR3, from cysteine to phenylalanine, totals 15 residues. Solely the CDR3 DNA is kept, with 45 bases framed from the first base. V lost 6 bases and J lost 0 bases, and the count of bases not matched to a germline gene is 5. The TCR beta CDR3 regions were amplified from the RNA transcripts. The TCR CDR3 was subjected to a first round of RT-PCR using the HTBI primer set and the Qiagen OneStep RT-PCR kit. Libraries were constructed in a second round of multiplex PCR, after which size selection and purification were performed. The libraries were sequenced on an Illumina HiSeq2000 using paired-end 100 bp reads. Per the source publication's procedure: Raw data were processed with SOAPnuke, discarding reads with adapters, uncalled bases, mean Phred below 15, or no exact constant-primer or identifier match. High-quality paired reads were merged with COPE v1.2.5, and unique nucleotide sequences were defined as clonotypes. MiTCR v1.1 was used to align the clonotypes against IMGT TRBV, TRBD and TRBJ reference segments. The analysis included only V-J combinations with a frequency above 0.0001, which together covered roughly 99% of the repertoires. The TCS score was defined as F50 (clonal expansion) divided by E x V (chaos), with BLOSUM62-based TCRdist calculated between CDR3 peptides within each V-J. Welch's t-statistics and random forest reduced several hundred V-J features to under 15, which were used in a naive Bayes classifier (R e1071). Thyroid-blood repertoire similarity was quantified with the Morisita-Horn index. In TCRdb, the public reads were trimmed at Q25 with fastp and aligned with MiXCR, with productive beta chains retained. Each entry is one CDR3 protein sequence, shown with its most common DNA and genes. The V and J calls were not made by the authors but by TCRdb's processing. This sample is represented by around 600,000 distinct CDR3 sequences; less than 45% of them were singletons. Approximately 6.8% of the sample is in the top ten clones.

This clonotype was detected only a few times. Its recognized antigen is unknown. It has no much larger one-base neighbor in the sample; base qualities were not kept. Beyond this particular receptor, the publication reports: Most expanded thyroid clonotypes (frequency above 0.001) were also detected in blood, a finding suggesting that blood repertoires may reflect thyroid immune responses. During validation, the model predicted progression to ophthalmopathy a median of around six months ahead of onset, with 70.59% sensitivity and roughly 75% specificity. In cross-validation, a model built on a 13 V-J signature told ophthalmopathy apart from stable hyperthyroidism with approximately 90% sensitivity and roughly 83% specificity, and in testing the same model reached 80%/75%. No statistical method was used to fix the sample size in advance, and group allocation was not hidden from the investigators.

The chain is made from TRBV28 and TRBJ1-1, with 9 bases in between that match TRBD1. This clonotype was obtained from an adult man with Graves' disease, either hyperthyroidism or ophthalmopathy (not recorded which). The sample consisted of peripheral blood or thyroid tissue (not recorded which). The nucleotide sequence is TGTGCCAGCAGACGACAGGGGGGGATGAACACTGAAGCTTTCTTT. It is translated as CASRRQGGMNTEAFF.